Included here is one TCR beta chain sequence, with context. These data are taken from a study of CD8 T cells in Susac syndrome. TCR beta sequencing was performed on blood CD8+ and CD4+ T cells. Negative isolation yielded the CD8+ and CD4+ T cells, while FACS enriched the TEMRA cells. Reverse transcription used 0.5 to 1 ug RNA and random hexamers. TCR beta CDR3 was amplified by immunoSEQ covering 54 Vbeta and 13 Jbeta. MiXCR, applied by TCRdb to the immunoSEQ multiplex PCR reads, yields one record per CDR3 protein. The sample has about 150,000 distinct CDR3 sequences; around 95% are singletons. CDR3 length: 14 residues. Germline CDR1 is MNHEY and CDR2 is SMNVEV (reference sequence). The V segment lost 5 bases and the J segment 0 bases; nucleotides outside the gene matches: 3.

The chain has TRBV27 and TRBJ1-1; 7 bases match TRBD1. This clonotype originated in a human donor with multiple sclerosis. The sample consisted of CD8+ T cells from PBMCs. CDR3 protein: CASSLQGMNTEAFF. The CDR3 DNA reads as TGTGCCAGCAGTCTACAGGGGATGAACACTGAAGCTTTCTTT.